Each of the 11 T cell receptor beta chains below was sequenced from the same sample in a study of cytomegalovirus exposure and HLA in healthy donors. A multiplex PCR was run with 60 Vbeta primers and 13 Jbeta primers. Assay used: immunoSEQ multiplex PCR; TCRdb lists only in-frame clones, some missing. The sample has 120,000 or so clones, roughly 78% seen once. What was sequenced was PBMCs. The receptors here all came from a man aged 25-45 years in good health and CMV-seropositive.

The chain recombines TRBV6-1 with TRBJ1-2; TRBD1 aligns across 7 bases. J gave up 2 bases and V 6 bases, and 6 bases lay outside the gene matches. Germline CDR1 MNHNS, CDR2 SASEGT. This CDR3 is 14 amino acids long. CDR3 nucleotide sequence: TGTGCCAGCAGGTCATACAGGGGAAACTATGGCTACACCTTC. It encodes CASRSYRGNYGYTF.

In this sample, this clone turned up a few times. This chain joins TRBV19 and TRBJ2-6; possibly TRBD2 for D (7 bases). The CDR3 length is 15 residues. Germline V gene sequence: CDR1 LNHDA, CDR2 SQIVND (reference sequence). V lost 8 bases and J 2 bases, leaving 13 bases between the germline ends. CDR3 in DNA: TGTGCCAGTGGTAGGGGGGGCCCTGGGGCCAACGTCCTGACTTTC. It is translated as CASGRGGPGANVLTF.

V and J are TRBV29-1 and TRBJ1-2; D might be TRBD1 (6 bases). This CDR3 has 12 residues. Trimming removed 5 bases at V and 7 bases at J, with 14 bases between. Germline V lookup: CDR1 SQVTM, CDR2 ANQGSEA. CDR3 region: CSVRGDTIGYTF. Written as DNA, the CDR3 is TGCAGCGTTCGAGGGGACACCATTGGCTACACCTTC.

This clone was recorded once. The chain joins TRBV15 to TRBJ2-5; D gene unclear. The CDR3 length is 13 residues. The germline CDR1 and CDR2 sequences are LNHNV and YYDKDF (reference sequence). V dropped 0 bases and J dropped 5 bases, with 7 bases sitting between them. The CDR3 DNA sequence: TGTGCCACCAGCAGAGATATGGAGGAGACCCAGTACTTC. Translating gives CATSRDMEETQYF.

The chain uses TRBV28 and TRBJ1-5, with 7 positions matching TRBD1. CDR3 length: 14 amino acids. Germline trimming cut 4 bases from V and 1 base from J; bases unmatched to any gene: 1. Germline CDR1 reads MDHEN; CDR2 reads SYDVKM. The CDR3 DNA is TGTGCCAGCAGTTGGGGACAGAGCAATCAGCCCCAGCATTTT. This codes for CASSWGQSNQPQHF.

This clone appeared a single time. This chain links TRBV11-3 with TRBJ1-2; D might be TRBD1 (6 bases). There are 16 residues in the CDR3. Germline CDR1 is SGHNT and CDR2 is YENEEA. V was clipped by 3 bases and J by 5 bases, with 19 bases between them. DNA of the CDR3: TGTGCCAGCAGCTTTGGGGCTAGGGGGTTTTGGTATGGCTACACCTTC. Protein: CASSFGARGFWYGYTF. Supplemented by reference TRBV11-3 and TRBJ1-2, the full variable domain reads EAGVVQSPRYKIIEKKQPVAFWCNPISGHNTLYWYLQNLGQGPELLIRYENEEAVDDSQLPKDRFSAERLKGVDSTLKIQPAELGDSAVYLCASSFGARGFWYGYTFGSGTRLTVV.

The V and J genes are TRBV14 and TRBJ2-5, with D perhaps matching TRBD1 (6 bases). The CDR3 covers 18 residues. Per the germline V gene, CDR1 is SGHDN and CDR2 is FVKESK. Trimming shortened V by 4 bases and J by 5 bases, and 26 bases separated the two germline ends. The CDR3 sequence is CASSRPGRGPGVTETQYF. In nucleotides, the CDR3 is TGTGCCAGCAGCCGTCCGGGCCGGGGCCCAGGGGTTACGGAGACCCAGTACTTC.

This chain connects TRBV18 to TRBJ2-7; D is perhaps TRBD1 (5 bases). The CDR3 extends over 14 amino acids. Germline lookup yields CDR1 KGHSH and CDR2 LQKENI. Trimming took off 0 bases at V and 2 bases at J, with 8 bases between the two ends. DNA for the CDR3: TGTGCCAGCTCACCACCGGCAGGGCCCTACGAGCAGTACTTC. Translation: CASSPPAGPYEQYF.

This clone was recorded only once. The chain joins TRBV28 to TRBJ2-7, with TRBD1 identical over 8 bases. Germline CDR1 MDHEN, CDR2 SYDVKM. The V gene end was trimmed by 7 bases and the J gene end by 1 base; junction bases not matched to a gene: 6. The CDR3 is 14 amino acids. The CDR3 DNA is TGTGCCAGCAAAACAGGGGGGTCATCCTACGAGCAGTACTTC. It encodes CASKTGGSSYEQYF.

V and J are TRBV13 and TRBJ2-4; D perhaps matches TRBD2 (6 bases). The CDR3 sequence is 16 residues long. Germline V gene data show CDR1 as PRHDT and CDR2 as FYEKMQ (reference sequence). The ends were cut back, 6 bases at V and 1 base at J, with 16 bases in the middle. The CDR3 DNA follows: TGTGCCAGCAGTCCCAGGTGGGGGGACGCCAAAAACATTCAGTACTTC. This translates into CASSPRWGDAKNIQYF.

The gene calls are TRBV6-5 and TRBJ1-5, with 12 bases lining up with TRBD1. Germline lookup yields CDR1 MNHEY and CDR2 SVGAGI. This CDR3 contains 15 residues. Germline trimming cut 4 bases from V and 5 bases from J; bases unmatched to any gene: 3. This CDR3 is CASSSGQGAYQPQHF. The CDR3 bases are TGTGCCAGCAGTTCGGGACAGGGGGCGTATCAGCCCCAGCATTTT.